A single sample is the source of the 27 T cell receptor beta chains below, sequenced in a study of regulatory T cells in long-lasting Graves disease. Relying on iRepertoire HTBI primers and Arm-PCR of CDR3 regions, the team built TCR beta libraries. TCRdb reanalysed the multiplex PCR reads using MiXCR and keeps one entry per CDR3 protein. Altogether 350,000 to 550,000 distinct CDR3 sequences are present, 14% to 15% being singletons, with the ten largest covering around 15%. Stated time point: newly diagnosed GD, antithyroid drugs for less than 3 months. There was RNA extracted from PBMCs, and the TCR library was made from it. These data also featured in a second study, about T cells in Graves' hyperthyroidism and ophthalmopathy.

This specimen consisted of peripheral blood mononuclear cells (PBMCs), obtained at new diagnosis, from a patient treated with antithyroid drugs. The receptor source for this set is a young woman with Graves disease.

This clonotype came up many times. The gene calls are TRBV11-2 and TRBJ2-5; perhaps TRBD1 as D (6 bases). Deletions cut 1 base from V and 5 bases from J, with 26 bases between. Looked up from germline, CDR1 is SGHAT and CDR2 is FQNNGV. The CDR3 consists of 19 residues. The CDR3: CASSLAKGRGPLAGETQYF. CDR3 bases: TGTGCCAGCAGCTTAGCTAAGGGCAGGGGCCCTCTCGCCGGGGAGACCCAGTACTTC.

In its sample, this clonotype was seen many times. This chain connects TRBV10-1 to TRBJ2-1, with D possibly matching TRBD1 (6 bases). The CDR3 has 15 amino acids. V lost 4 bases, J lost 8 bases, and 18 bases lay in between. Germline CDR1 reads WNHNN; CDR2 reads SYGVQD (reference sequence). The CDR3 region has the DNA TGCGCCAGCAGTGGGGTGGGGGCAGGGGTGGATGAGCAGTTCTTC. Protein: CASSGVGAGVDEQFF.

This clonotype came up many times. This chain uses TRBV3-1 with TRBJ2-7; D remains ambiguous. CDR1 is LGHDT, CDR2 YNNKEL, per germline (reference sequence). The CDR3 consists of 15 residues. The V gene lost 0 bases and the J gene lost 1 base, with 10 bases spanning the gap. CDR3 region: CASSQDLLVSYEQYF. The CDR3, as DNA: TGTGCCAGCAGCCAAGATCTTCTCGTTTCCTACGAGCAGTACTTC.

This clonotype was seen at least ten times. This rearrangement joins TRBV6-1 to TRBJ2-1; TRBD2 agrees at 10 bases. Germline CDR1 MNHNS, CDR2 SASEGT. The CDR3 is 16 amino acids. Trimming took 7 bases from V and 2 from J; bases not matched to a gene: 8. CDR3 bases: TGTGCCAGCACTACAAGCGGGAGGGGCCCCTACAATGAGCAGTTCTTC. This translates into CASTTSGRGPYNEQFF.

This clonotype was observed at least ten times. The chain uses TRBV12-5 and TRBJ2-3; no firm D call. The CDR3 sequence is 14 residues long. V was trimmed by 1 base and J by 6 bases, leaving 11 bases between them. CDR1 LGHNT and CDR2 FRNRAP come from the germline V gene. CDR3 in DNA: TGTGCTAGTGGTTTGGCGCCCGCCCCGGATACGCAGTATTTT. Translation gives CASGLAPAPDTQYF.

This chain connects TRBV20-1 to TRBJ1-1, with TRBD1 as a possible D gene (5 bases). Germline-derived CDR1 and CDR2 are DFQATT and SNEGSKA (reference sequence). This CDR3 has 13 residues. V dropped 3 bases and J dropped 1 base, with 9 bases sitting between them. The CDR3 is CSASGGSNTEAFF. The CDR3 DNA reads as TGCAGTGCTAGCGGGGGGTCGAACACTGAAGCTTTCTTT.

This clonotype showed up many times. The rearrangement joins TRBV11-2 to TRBJ2-1; possible D gene TRBD1, 6 bases. Trimming cost V 6 bases and J 4 bases, with 13 bases left between them. The CDR3 length is 14 residues. CDR1 is SGHAT, CDR2 FQNNGV, per germline. DNA for the CDR3: TGTGCCAGCAGACACCTAGGACAGTACAATGAGCAGTTCTTC. It codes for CASRHLGQYNEQFF.

The sample holds many counts of this clonotype. The chain recombines TRBV30 with TRBJ2-3; D is uncertain. Germline V gene sequence: CDR1 GTSNPN, CDR2 SVGIG (reference sequence). The CDR3 length is 12 residues. Trimming removed 4 bases at V and 2 bases at J, with 7 bases between. This chain's CDR3 is CAWTRHTDTQYF. DNA for the CDR3: TGTGCCTGGACCCGACACACAGATACGCAGTATTTT.

This clonotype was counted many times. The chain combines TRBV28 with TRBJ2-2, with 9 bases fitting TRBD2. This CDR3 has 15 residues. Per germline, CDR1 MDHEN and CDR2 SYDVKM. J was trimmed by 10 bases and V by 3 bases; bases with no gene match: 9. The CDR3 sequence: CASSLVGLAEEELFF. The DNA of the CDR3 is TGTGCCAGCAGTTTGGTGGGACTAGCTGAAGAGGAGCTGTTTTTT.

This clonotype was found a few times. The chain recombines TRBV5-1 with TRBJ1-5; weak D call: TRBD1 (6 bases). Trimming pared 0 bases from V and 2 bases from J, leaving 9 bases between. The CDR3 runs to 15 residues. From germline, CDR1 is SGHRS and CDR2 YFSETQ. DNA of the CDR3: TGCGCCAGCAGCTTGGAAGGGGGAGGCAATCAGCCCCAGCATTTT. Its translation is CASSLEGGGNQPQHF. Full variable domain (missing parts from reference TRBV5-1 and TRBJ1-5): KAGVTQTPRYLIKTRGQQVTLSCSPISGHRSVSWYQQTPGQGLQFLFEYFSETQRNKGNFPGRFSGRQFSNSRSEMNVSTLELGDSALYLCASSLEGGGNQPQHFGDGTRLSIL.

This clonotype was detected a few times. CDR3 loop: CATRGGMTGELFF. The CDR3 DNA sequence: TGTGCCACCAGGGGCGGGATGACCGGGGAGCTGTTTTTT. The chain couples TRBV24-1 to TRBJ2-2; TRBD2 is a possible D gene (6 bases). Germline V gene lookup returns CDR1 KGHDR and CDR2 SFDVKD. This CDR3 is built from 13 residues. V was shortened by 7 bases and J by 5 bases, with 10 bases between the two germline ends.

This clonotype was recorded many times. The chain uses TRBV6-1 and TRBJ2-5, with 10 positions matching TRBD2. Germline loops: CDR1 MNHNS, CDR2 SASEGT. The V gene end was trimmed by 7 bases and the J gene end by 5 bases; junction bases not matched to a gene: 13. CDR3 length equals 16 residues. CDR3 coding DNA: TGTGCCAGCAACCCCATCCCTAGCGGGGGAAGGGAGACCCAGTACTTC. Protein: CASNPIPSGGRETQYF.

The V and J genes are TRBV12-5 and TRBJ1-2; 12 bases line up with TRBD1. Per germline, CDR1 LGHNT and CDR2 FRNRAP. V shed 7 bases, J shed 8 bases, and the junction held 11 bases outside the gene matches. The CDR3 is 15 amino acids. CDR3 residues: CASDPGQGAFHGYTF. CDR3 coding DNA: TGTGCTAGTGATCCGGGACAGGGGGCTTTTCACGGCTACACCTTC.

There are many counts of this clonotype. This chain links TRBV12-3 or TRBV12-4 with TRBJ2-3; 11 nucleotides match TRBD2. Trimming cost V 4 bases and J 5 bases; bases outside gene matches: 11. CDR3 length: 17 amino acids. CDR3 residues: CASSSRKTSGKGDTQYF. The CDR3 DNA reads TGTGCCAGCAGTTCTCGAAAGACTAGCGGGAAGGGAGATACGCAGTATTTT.

In this sample, this clonotype turned up many times. This sequence joins TRBV3-1 and TRBJ1-5; 8 bases are shared with TRBD1. The germline gives CDR1 LGHDT, CDR2 YNNKEL (reference sequence). The CDR3 runs to 14 residues. The ends lost 4 bases at V and 4 bases at J; junction bases unmatched: 3. CDR3 protein: CASSLRTGNQPQHF. The CDR3 nucleotides read TGTGCCAGCAGCCTACGGACAGGGAATCAGCCCCAGCATTTT. The full variable domain, completed using reference TRBV3-1 and TRBJ1-5, is DTAVSQTPKYLVTQMGNDKSIKCEQNLGHDTMYWYKQDSKKFLKIMFSYNNKELIINETVPNRFSPKSPDKAHLNLHINSLELGDSAVYFCASSLRTGNQPQHFGDGTRLSIL.

This clonotype was observed at least ten times. V is TRBV28 and J is TRBJ2-3, with D perhaps TRBD2 (5 bases). CDR1 MDHEN and CDR2 SYDVKM come from the germline V gene. This CDR3 has 15 residues. Deletions cut 4 bases from V and 2 bases from J, with 13 bases between. The DNA for the CDR3 is TGTGCCAGCAGTTCGCCTAGCTCCTACACAGATACGCAGTATTTT. Its translation is CASSSPSSYTDTQYF.

This clonotype was observed many times. V gene TRBV30 combines with J gene TRBJ1-1; D unclear. The germline V gene encodes CDR1 GTSNPN and CDR2 SVGIG (reference sequence). The CDR3 has 15 amino acids. V was trimmed by 0 bases and J by 0 bases, leaving 11 bases between them. The CDR3 DNA sequence: TGTGCCTGGAGTGTATTGGGCAGACTGAACACTGAAGCTTTCTTT. This translates into CAWSVLGRLNTEAFF.

This clonotype was counted only a few times. The chain carries TRBV29-1 and TRBJ2-1; D possibly corresponds to TRBD2 (6 bases). V shed 1 base and J shed 1 base, with 23 bases lying between them. Germline V CDR1 and CDR2: SQVTM, ANQGSEA. This CDR3 spans 19 amino acids. Here the CDR3 reads CSVEAPGGAGGHSYNEQFF. The CDR3 bases are TGCAGCGTTGAAGCCCCCGGCGGTGCAGGAGGGCATTCCTACAATGAGCAGTTCTTC.

The gene calls are TRBV11-2 and TRBJ2-2; 8 bases match TRBD1. The J segment lost 6 bases and the V segment lost 2 bases, leaving 2 bases of the junction unmatched. Looked up from germline, CDR1 is SGHAT and CDR2 is FQNNGV. The CDR3 contains 14 residues. CDR3 sequence: CASSLRQGSGELFF. The CDR3 region has the DNA TGTGCCAGCAGCTTACGACAGGGGTCCGGGGAGCTGTTTTTT.

This clonotype was detected many times. The V gene is TRBV7-9, the J gene TRBJ2-3; 7 nucleotides agree with TRBD2. Losses at the gene ends were 6 bases for V and 6 bases for J; bases not matched to a gene: 9. The CDR3 extends over 14 amino acids. Germline V gene sequence: CDR1 SEHNR, CDR2 FQNEAQ (reference sequence). CDR3 region: CASRRTRSSDTQYF. The CDR3 coding sequence is TGTGCCAGCAGACGGACTAGATCGTCTGATACGCAGTATTTT.

This clonotype turned up a few times. The chain links TRBV4-1 to TRBJ2-1, with 8 bases lining up with TRBD2. The germline CDR1 and CDR2 sequences are MGHRA and YSYEKL. The J segment lost 5 bases and the V segment lost 1 base, leaving 4 bases of the junction unmatched. The CDR3 is 15 residues long. For the CDR3, the DNA is TGCGCCAGCAGCCAAGCGGGAGGGCCAAACAATGAGCAGTTCTTC. This codes for CASSQAGGPNNEQFF.

This clonotype was detected many times. The chain recombines TRBV27 with TRBJ2-3; 8 nucleotides match TRBD2. This CDR3 spans 14 amino acids. Germline V gene lookup returns CDR1 MNHEY and CDR2 SMNVEV (reference sequence). Trimming took 6 bases from V and 2 from J; bases not matched to a gene: 4. The CDR3 here is CASSSGGITDTQYF. DNA of the CDR3: TGTGCCAGCAGCTCGGGGGGGATCACAGATACGCAGTATTTT.

This CDR3 is CASIRDPFLGYGYTF. The CDR3 nucleotides read TGTGCCAGCATCAGAGATCCGTTCCTGGGGTATGGCTACACCTTC. This sequence joins TRBV6-1 and TRBJ1-2; D gene ambiguous. Trimming left V 7 bases short and J 5 bases short, with 20 bases between. The germline V gene has CDR1 MNHNS and CDR2 SASEGT. This CDR3 comprises 15 residues.

The table lists this clonotype with many counts. The chain carries TRBV7-9 and TRBJ2-7; D is ambiguous. CDR3 length: 15 residues. The germline CDR1 and CDR2 sequences are SEHNR and FQNEAQ (reference sequence). Trimming took 1 base from V and 3 from J, leaving 13 bases between them. CDR3 loop: CASSLDGLTGYEQYF. CDR3 sequence (DNA): TGTGCCAGCAGCTTAGACGGGCTAACTGGCTACGAGCAGTACTTC. The variable domain in full, completed from reference TRBV7-9 and TRBJ2-7, reads DTGVSQNPRHKITKRGQNVTFRCDPISEHNRLYWYRQTLGQGPEFLTYFQNEAQLEKSRLLSDRFSAERPKGSFSTLEIQRTEQGDSAMYLCASSLDGLTGYEQYFGPGTRLTVT.

This clonotype has ten or more counts. The chain is built from TRBV28 and TRBJ2-7; D unclear. The CDR3 extends over 13 amino acids. V shed 7 bases and J shed 7 bases, with 17 bases lying between them. Germline assignment: CDR1 MDHEN and CDR2 SYDVKM. CDR3 nucleotide sequence: TGTGCCAGCAACCCCGGGCAGTATAAAGAGCAGTACTTC. As protein: CASNPGQYKEQYF. The whole variable domain, remainder taken from reference TRBV28 and TRBJ2-7, is DVKVTQSSRYLVKRTGEKVFLECVQDMDHENMFWYRQDPGLGLRLIYFSYDVKMKEKGDIPEGYSVSREKKERFSLILESASTNQTSMYLCASNPGQYKEQYFGPGTRLTVT.

This clonotype turned up a few times. The chain carries TRBV9 and TRBJ2-1; TRBD1 or TRBD2 may be the D gene (5 bases each). Trimming stripped 4 bases from V and 3 bases from J, with 11 bases between. The CDR3 contains 14 residues. The V gene's germline CDR1 is SGDLS and CDR2 YYNGEE. The CDR3 reads CASSRGRFYNEQFF. The CDR3 DNA reads TGTGCCAGCAGCCGGGGACGATTCTACAATGAGCAGTTCTTC.

This clonotype was recorded a few times. V usage is TRBV29-1 and J usage is TRBJ2-5, with D unresolved. The V end lost 4 bases, the J end lost 1 base, and 13 bases lay between the germline ends. The CDR3 extends over 14 amino acids. Germline V gives CDR1 SQVTM, CDR2 ANQGSEA. CDR3 DNA: TGCAGCGTTGGAAGCTTCGGAGTCCAAGAGACCCAGTACTTC. This codes for CSVGSFGVQETQYF.